What follows are 13 T cell receptor beta chains derived from one specimen sequenced in a study of blood T cell repertoires in COVID-19 (dated by TCRdb to about 2020). Library creation used the immunoSEQ multiplex PCR assay. TCRdb took over this immuneACCESS table, retaining in-frame rearrangements with V and J assigned. Such tables are incomplete; in checked studies, under half of the missing clones stem from an unresolved V gene, and the remainder is unexplained. This sample lists 200,000 to 250,000 clones; roughly 77% were detected once. The ten top clones hold nearly 9.5% of the sample. Sequenced sample: PBMCs or T cells enriched from blood (not recorded which). These receptors were collected from a man aged 35 to 55 who had recovered from COVID-19.

This clone was seen a single time. This sequence joins TRBV29-1 and TRBJ1-1; 8 bases line up with TRBD1. V dropped 7 bases and J dropped 3; count of bases not matched to a gene: 4. From germline, CDR1 is SQVTM and CDR2 ANQGSEA. The CDR3 contains 12 residues. The DNA for the CDR3 is TGCAGCGGAGGACAGGGCTACACTGAAGCTTTCTTT. Translation: CSGGQGYTEAFF. Full variable domain (rest looked up from reference TRBV29-1 and TRBJ1-1): SAVISQKPSRDICQRGTSLTIQCQVDSQVTMMFWYRQQPGQSLTLIATANQGSEATYESGFVIDKFPISRPNLTFSTLTVSNMSPEDSSIYLCSGGQGYTEAFFGQGTRLTVV.

The CDR3 loop reads CASSPTLGQLGDQPQHF. CDR3 in DNA: TGTGCCAGCAGCCCTACTCTAGGACAGTTAGGAGATCAGCCCCAGCATTTT. The gene calls are TRBV3-1 (or the pseudogene TRBV3-2) and TRBJ1-5; D possibly corresponds to TRBD1 (6 bases). Germline V gives CDR1 LGHDT, CDR2 YNNKEL (reference sequence). V was clipped by 4 bases and J by 5 bases, with 21 bases between them. The CDR3 has 17 amino acids.

The rearrangement uses TRBV10-2 and TRBJ2-3, with no clear D. Germline CDR1 is WSHSY and CDR2 is SAAADI. The CDR3 has 13 residues. Trimming left V 8 bases short and J 2 bases short, with 11 bases between. CDR3 DNA sequence: TGCGCCAGCCAGTCCGGGTACACAGATACGCAGTATTTT. Amino acids: CASQSGYTDTQYF.

The chain has TRBV5-4 and TRBJ2-5; 8 bases fit TRBD1. The V gene's germline CDR1 is SGHNT and CDR2 YYREEE (reference sequence). The CDR3 is made up of 15 amino acids. The V and J ends lost 4 bases and 4 bases, in that order; junction bases with no gene match: 9. CDR3 sequence reads: CASSPLGQGRETQYF. The CDR3, as DNA: TGTGCCAGCAGCCCCCTTGGACAGGGAAGAGAGACCCAGTACTTC. Full variable domain (outside the CDR3, taken from reference TRBV5-4 and TRBJ2-5): ETGVTQSPTHLIKTRGQQVTLRCSSQSGHNTVSWYQQALGQGPQFIFQYYREEENGRGNFPPRFSGLQFPNYSSELNVNALELDDSALYLCASSPLGQGRETQYFGPGTRLLVL.

This clone was detected a few times. The rearrangement links TRBV28 to TRBJ2-5; D may be TRBD2 (7 bases). The V and J ends lost 7 bases and 2 bases respectively, with 17 bases between them. The CDR3 has 15 residues. CDR1 and CDR2 from the germline V gene are MDHEN and SYDVKM. The CDR3 region is CASNPGGGGQETQYF. The CDR3 DNA reads TGTGCCAGCAACCCCGGCGGGGGCGGTCAAGAGACCCAGTACTTC.

The chain recombines TRBV27 with TRBJ2-2, with 7 bases identical to TRBD1. The J segment lost 6 bases and the V segment lost 3 bases, leaving 13 bases of the junction unmatched. Germline CDR1 is MNHEY and CDR2 is SMNVEV (reference sequence). This CDR3 has 17 residues. The DNA for the CDR3 is TGTGCCAGCAGTTTTAGGGTGGGTACAGGGGCTGCCGGGGAGCTGTTTTTT. Residues: CASSFRVGTGAAGELFF.

The gene calls are TRBV18 and TRBJ2-5, with D maybe TRBD2 (7 bases). CDR3 length: 15 residues. V gave up 5 bases and J gave up 1 base, with 14 bases separating them. Germline V gives CDR1 KGHSH, CDR2 LQKENI. The CDR3: CASSSGAGAQETQYF. In DNA, the CDR3 is TGTGCCAGCTCATCAGGGGCGGGGGCCCAAGAGACCCAGTACTTC.

V usage is TRBV6-4 and J usage is TRBJ2-1; 8 nucleotides line up with TRBD1. Looked up from germline, CDR1 is MRHNA and CDR2 is SNTAGT. The junction had 4 bases not matched to a gene; V was cut back by 1 base and J by 2 bases. This CDR3 contains 16 residues. As DNA, the CDR3 is TGTGCCAGCAGTGACTGGACAGGGAAGGCCTACAATGAGCAGTTCTTC. Its protein product is CASSDWTGKAYNEQFF.

The sample holds many counts of this clone. This sequence joins TRBV19 and TRBJ1-5; no definite D call. This CDR3 contains 16 residues. Germline lookup yields CDR1 LNHDA and CDR2 SQIVND (reference sequence). The ends were cut back, 4 bases at V and 3 bases at J, with 16 bases in the middle. CDR3 protein: CASSTQATVPNQPQHF. The CDR3 DNA sequence: TGTGCCAGTAGTACCCAGGCGACCGTACCCAATCAGCCCCAGCATTTT.

V and J are TRBV15 and TRBJ1-2; no reliable D call. This CDR3 has 12 amino acids. V lost 3 bases to trimming and J lost 4 bases, with 6 bases between them. The germline CDR1 and CDR2 sequences are LNHNV and YYDKDF (reference sequence). The CDR3 protein is CATSSNSYGYTF. DNA of the CDR3: TGTGCCACCAGCAGTAATTCCTATGGCTACACCTTC.

The CDR3 DNA sequence: TGTGCCAGCAGCTCCTTAGCGGGCCCCTACAATGAGCAGTTCTTC. Its protein is CASSSLAGPYNEQFF. The chain combines TRBV7-9 with TRBJ2-1; 7 bases map to TRBD2. The CDR3 consists of 15 residues. CDR1 and CDR2 (germline): SEHNR, FQNEAQ (reference sequence). Trimming at V came to 4 bases and at J to 2 bases, leaving 5 bases not matched to a gene.

The chain couples TRBV3-1 (or the pseudogene TRBV3-2) to TRBJ1-5; possible D gene TRBD1, 5 bases. Germline lookup yields CDR1 LGHDT and CDR2 YNNKEL (reference sequence). CDR3 length: 16 residues. V lost 1 base and J lost 1, with 11 bases in between. The CDR3 loop is CASSQASGGSNQPQHF. For the CDR3, the DNA is TGTGCCAGCAGCCAAGCTAGCGGGGGAAGCAATCAGCCCCAGCATTTT.

The rearrangement uses TRBV6-5 and TRBJ2-3; tentative D call: TRBD1 (6 bases). There are 15 residues in the CDR3. Germline V CDR1 and CDR2: MNHEY, SVGAGI. V lost 0 bases and J 4 bases, leaving 11 bases between the germline ends. The CDR3, as DNA: TGTGCCAGCAGTTACTCGAGGGGGATCGCAGATACGCAGTATTTT. Protein: CASSYSRGIADTQYF.